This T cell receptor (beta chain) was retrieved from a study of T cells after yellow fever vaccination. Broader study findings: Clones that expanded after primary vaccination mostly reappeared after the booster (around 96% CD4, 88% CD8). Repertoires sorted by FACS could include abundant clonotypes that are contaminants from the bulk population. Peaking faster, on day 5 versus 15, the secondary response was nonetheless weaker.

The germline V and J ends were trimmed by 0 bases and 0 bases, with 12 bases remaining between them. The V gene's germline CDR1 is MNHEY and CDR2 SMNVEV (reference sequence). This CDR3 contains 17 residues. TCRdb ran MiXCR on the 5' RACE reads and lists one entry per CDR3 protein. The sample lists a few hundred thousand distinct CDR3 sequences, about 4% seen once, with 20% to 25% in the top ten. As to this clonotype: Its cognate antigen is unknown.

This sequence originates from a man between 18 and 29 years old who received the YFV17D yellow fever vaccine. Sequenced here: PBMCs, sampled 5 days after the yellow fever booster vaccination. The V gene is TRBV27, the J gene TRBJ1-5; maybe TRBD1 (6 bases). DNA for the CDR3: TGTGCCAGCAGTTTATCAGTTGGGGGGCCTAGCAATCAGCCCCAGCATTTT. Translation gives CASSLSVGGPSNQPQHF.